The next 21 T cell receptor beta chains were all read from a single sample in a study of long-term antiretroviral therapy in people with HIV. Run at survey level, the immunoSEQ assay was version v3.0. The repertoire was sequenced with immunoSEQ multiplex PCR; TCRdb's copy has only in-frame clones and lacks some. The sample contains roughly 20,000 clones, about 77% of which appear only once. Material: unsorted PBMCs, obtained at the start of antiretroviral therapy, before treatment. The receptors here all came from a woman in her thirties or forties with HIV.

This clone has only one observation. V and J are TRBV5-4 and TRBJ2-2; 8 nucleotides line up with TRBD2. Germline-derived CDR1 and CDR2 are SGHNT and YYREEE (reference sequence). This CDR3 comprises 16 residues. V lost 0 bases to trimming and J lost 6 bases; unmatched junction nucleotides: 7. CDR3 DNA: TGTGCCAGCAGCTTGGTGTCTAGCGGGTTTTCCGGGGAGCTGTTTTTT. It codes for CASSLVSSGFSGELFF.

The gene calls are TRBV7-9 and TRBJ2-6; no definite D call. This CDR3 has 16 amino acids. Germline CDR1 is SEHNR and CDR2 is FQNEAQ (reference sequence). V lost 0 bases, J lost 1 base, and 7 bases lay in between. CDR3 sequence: CASSLASPSGANVLTF. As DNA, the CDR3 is TGTGCCAGCAGCTTAGCGAGTCCATCTGGGGCCAACGTCCTGACTTTC.

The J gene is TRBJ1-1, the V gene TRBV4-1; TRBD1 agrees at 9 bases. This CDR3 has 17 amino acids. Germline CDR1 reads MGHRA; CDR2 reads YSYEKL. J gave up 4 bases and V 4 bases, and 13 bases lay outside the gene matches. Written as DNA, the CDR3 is TGCGCCAGCAGCCCGCGGACAGGGGTGATTAGGAGCACTGAAGCTTTCTTT. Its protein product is CASSPRTGVIRSTEAFF.

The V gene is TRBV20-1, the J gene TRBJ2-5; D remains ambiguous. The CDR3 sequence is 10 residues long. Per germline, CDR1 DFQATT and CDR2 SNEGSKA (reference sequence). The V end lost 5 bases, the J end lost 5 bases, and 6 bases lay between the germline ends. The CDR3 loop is CSASFETQYF. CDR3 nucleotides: TGCAGTGCTTCCTTCGAGACCCAGTACTTC.

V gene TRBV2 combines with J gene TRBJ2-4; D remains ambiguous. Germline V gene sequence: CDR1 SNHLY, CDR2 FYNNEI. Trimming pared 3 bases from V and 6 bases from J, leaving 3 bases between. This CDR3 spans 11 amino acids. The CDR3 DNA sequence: TGTGCCAGCAGTGATGTAAACATTCAGTACTTC. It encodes CASSDVNIQYF.

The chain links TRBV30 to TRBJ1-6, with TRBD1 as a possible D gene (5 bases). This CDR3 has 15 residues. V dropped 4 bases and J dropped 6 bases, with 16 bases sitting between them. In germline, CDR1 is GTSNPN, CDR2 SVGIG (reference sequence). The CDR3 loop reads CAWTIPGLTNSPLHF. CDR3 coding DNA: TGTGCCTGGACTATCCCGGGACTCACTAATTCACCCCTCCACTTT.

The CDR3 nucleotides are TGTGCCAGCAGCCGACGACTTTTTAACACCGGGGAGCTGTTTTTT. Residues: CASSRRLFNTGELFF. This chain connects TRBV14 to TRBJ2-2; D is unclear. The CDR3 has 15 residues. Germline-derived CDR1 and CDR2 are SGHDN and FVKESK. Trimming removed 4 bases at V and 2 bases at J, with 11 bases between.

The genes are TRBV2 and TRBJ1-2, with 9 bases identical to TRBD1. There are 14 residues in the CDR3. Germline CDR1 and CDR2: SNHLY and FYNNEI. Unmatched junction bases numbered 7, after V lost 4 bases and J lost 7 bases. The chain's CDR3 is CASSGPGQGSGYTF. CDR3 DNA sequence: TGTGCCAGCAGTGGACCGGGACAGGGATCTGGCTACACCTTC.

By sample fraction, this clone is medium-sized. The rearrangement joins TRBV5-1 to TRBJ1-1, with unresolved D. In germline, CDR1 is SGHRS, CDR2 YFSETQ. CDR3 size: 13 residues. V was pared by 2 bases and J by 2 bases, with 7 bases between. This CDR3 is CASSLNRNTEAFF. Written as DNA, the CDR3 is TGCGCCAGCAGCTTAAACAGAAACACTGAAGCTTTCTTT.

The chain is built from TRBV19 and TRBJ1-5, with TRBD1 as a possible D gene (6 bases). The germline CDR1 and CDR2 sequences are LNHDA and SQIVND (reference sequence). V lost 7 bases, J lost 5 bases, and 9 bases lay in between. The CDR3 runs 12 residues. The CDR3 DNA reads TGTGCCAGTAAGGACAGATATCAGCCCCAGCATTTT. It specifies CASKDRYQPQHF.

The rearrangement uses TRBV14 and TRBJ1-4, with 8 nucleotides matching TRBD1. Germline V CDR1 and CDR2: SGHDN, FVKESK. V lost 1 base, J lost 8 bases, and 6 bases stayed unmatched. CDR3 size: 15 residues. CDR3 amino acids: CASSQVGQGPEKLFF. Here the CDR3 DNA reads TGTGCCAGCAGCCAAGTAGGACAGGGCCCGGAAAAACTGTTTTTT. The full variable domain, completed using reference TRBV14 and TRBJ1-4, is EAGVTQFPSHSVIEKGQTVTLRCDPISGHDNLYWYRRVMGKEIKFLLHFVKESKQDESGMPNNRFLAERTGGTYSTLKVQPAELEDSGVYFCASSQVGQGPEKLFFGSGTQLSVL.

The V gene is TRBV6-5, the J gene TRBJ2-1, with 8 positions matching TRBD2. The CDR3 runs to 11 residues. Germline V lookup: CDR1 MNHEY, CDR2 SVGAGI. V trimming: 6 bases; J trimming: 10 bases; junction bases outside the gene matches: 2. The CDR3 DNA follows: TGTGCCAGCAGCCCGGGAGGGGAGCAGTTCTTC. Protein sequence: CASSPGGEQFF.

CDR3 bases: TGTGCCAGCAGCTTGCGACAGCTCGCTGAAGCTTTCTTT. Protein sequence: CASSLRQLAEAFF. The rearrangement links TRBV5-6 to TRBJ1-1; tentative D call: TRBD1 (5 bases). Trimming took off 1 base at V and 6 bases at J, with 10 bases between the two ends. The germline V gene encodes CDR1 SGHDT and CDR2 YYEEEE. This CDR3 has 13 residues.

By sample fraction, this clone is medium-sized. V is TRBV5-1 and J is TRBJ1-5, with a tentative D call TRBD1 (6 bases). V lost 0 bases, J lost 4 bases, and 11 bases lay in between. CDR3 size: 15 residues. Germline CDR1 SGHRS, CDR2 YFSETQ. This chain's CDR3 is CASSLEGGANQPQHF. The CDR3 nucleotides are TGCGCCAGCAGCTTGGAGGGGGGCGCGAATCAGCCCCAGCATTTT.

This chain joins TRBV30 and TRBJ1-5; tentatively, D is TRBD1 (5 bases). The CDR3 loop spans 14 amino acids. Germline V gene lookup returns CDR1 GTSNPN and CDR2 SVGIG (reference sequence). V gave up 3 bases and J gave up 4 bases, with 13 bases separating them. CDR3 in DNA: TGTGCCTGGAGCCCTGGGACGGGGAATCAGCCCCAGCATTTT. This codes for CAWSPGTGNQPQHF.

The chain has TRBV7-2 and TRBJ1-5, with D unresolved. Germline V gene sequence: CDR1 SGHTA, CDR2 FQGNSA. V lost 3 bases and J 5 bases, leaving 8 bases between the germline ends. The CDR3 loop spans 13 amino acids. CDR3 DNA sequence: TGTGCCAGCAGCTTGGGCGACTATCAGCCCCAGCATTTT. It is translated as CASSLGDYQPQHF.

The CDR3 spells CAWSAGGNNYGYTF. DNA of the CDR3: TGTGCCTGGAGTGCTGGGGGGAATAACTATGGCTACACCTTC. This chain links TRBV30 with TRBJ1-2; a weak D match, TRBD1 (5 bases). The CDR3 spans 14 residues. Germline values: CDR1 GTSNPN, CDR2 SVGIG (reference sequence). V lost 1 base, J lost 1 base, and 10 bases lay in between.

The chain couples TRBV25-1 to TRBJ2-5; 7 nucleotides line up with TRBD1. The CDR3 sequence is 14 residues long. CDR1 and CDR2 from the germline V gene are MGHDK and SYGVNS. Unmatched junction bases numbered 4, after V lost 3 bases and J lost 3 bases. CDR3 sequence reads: CASSDRGFEETQYF. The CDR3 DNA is TGTGCCAGCAGTGACAGGGGGTTTGAAGAGACCCAGTACTTC.

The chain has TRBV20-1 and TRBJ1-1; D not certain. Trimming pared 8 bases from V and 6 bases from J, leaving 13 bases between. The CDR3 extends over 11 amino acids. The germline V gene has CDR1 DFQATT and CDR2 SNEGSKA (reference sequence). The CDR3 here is CSPPPEAEAFF. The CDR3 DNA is TGCAGTCCCCCTCCGGAGGCTGAAGCTTTCTTT.

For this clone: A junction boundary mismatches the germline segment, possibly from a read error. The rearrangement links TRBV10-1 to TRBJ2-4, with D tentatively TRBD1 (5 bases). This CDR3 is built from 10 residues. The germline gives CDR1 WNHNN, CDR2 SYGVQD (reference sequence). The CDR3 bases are TGCGCCAGCAGTGAGCCTTCAGGGTGTTTC. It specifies CASSEPSGCF.

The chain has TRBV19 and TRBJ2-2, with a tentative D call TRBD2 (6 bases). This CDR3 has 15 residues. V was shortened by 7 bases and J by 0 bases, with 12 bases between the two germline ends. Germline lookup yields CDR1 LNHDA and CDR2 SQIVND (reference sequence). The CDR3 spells CASTPGGANTGELFF. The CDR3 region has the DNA TGTGCCAGTACCCCCGGCGGGGCGAACACCGGGGAGCTGTTTTTT.